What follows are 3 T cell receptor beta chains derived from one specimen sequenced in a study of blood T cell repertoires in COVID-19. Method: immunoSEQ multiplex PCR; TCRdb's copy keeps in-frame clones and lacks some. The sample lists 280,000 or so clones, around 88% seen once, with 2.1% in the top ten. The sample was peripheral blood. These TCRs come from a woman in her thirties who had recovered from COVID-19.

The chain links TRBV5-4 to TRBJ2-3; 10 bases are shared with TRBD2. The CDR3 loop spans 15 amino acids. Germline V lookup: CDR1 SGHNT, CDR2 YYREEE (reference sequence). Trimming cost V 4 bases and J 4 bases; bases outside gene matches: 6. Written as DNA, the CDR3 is TGTGCCAGCAGCGCCGGTAGCGGGAGGTCAGATACGCAGTATTTT. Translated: CASSAGSGRSDTQYF.

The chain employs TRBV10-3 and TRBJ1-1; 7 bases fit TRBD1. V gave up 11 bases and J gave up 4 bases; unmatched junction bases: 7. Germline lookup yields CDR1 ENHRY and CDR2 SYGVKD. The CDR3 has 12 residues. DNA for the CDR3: TGTGCCGCCGGACAGGCGGGCACTGAAGCTTTCTTT. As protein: CAAGQAGTEAFF.

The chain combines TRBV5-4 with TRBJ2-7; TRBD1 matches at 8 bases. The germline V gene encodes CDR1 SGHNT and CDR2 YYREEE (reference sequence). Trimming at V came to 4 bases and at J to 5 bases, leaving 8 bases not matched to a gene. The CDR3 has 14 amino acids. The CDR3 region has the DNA TGTGCCAGCAGCACACGACAGGGGCTCAACGAGCAGTACTTC. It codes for CASSTRQGLNEQYF.